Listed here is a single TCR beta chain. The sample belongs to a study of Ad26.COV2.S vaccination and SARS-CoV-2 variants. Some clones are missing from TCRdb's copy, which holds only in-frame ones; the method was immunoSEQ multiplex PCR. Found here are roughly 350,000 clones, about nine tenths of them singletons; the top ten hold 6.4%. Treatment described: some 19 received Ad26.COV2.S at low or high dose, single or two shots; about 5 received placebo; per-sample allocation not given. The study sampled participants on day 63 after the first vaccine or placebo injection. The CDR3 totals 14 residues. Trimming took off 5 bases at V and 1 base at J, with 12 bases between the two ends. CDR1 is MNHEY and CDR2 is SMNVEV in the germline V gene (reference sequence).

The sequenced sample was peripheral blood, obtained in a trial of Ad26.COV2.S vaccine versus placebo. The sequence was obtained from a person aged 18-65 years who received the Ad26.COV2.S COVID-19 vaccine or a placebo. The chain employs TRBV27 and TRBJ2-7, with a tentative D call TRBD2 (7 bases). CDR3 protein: CASSGGALSYEQYF. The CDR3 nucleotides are TGTGCCAGCAGTGGGGGGGCTCTTTCCTACGAGCAGTACTTC.